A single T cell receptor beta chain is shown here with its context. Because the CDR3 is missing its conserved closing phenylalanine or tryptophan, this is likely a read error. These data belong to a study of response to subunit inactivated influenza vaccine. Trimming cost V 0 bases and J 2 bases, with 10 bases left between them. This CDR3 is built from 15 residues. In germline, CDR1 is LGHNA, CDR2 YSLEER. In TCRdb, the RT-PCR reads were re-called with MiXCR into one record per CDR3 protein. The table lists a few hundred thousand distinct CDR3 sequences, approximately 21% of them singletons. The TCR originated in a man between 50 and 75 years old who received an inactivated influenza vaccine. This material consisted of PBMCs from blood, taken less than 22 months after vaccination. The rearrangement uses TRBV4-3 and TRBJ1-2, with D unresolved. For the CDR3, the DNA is TGCGCCAGCAGCCAAGATGAAGCAGCCAACTATGGCTACACCTGC. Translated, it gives CASSQDEAANYGYTC.